A selection of T cell receptor beta chains follows, all from one sample in a study of T cell changes during pregnancy in multiple sclerosis. Profiling relied on immunoSEQ multiplex PCR, and the TCRdb table lists in-frame clones only, not all of them. The top ten hold more than 1.4% of the sample, which has tens of thousands of clones, roughly nine tenths seen once. Sequenced here: peripheral blood, sampled in the second trimester of pregnancy. The source of these receptors is a female donor with multiple sclerosis, enrolled in a pregnancy study. The CDR3 runs from the conserved cysteine through the conserved F or W. Fields, in order: V gene, J gene, CDR3 protein.

V gene: TRBV7-8; J gene: TRBJ2-7; CDR3 protein: CASSLVLRAVTDEQYF
V gene: TRBV5-6; J gene: TRBJ1-2; CDR3 protein: CASSFTGQGGYSYTF
V gene: TRBV6-5; J gene: TRBJ2-5; CDR3 protein: CASSYMETQYF
V gene: TRBV14; J gene: TRBJ1-2; CDR3 protein: CASSFGQVYGYTF
V gene: TRBV5-1; J gene: TRBJ1-1; CDR3 protein: CASSPGVNTEAFF
V gene: TRBV7-3; J gene: TRBJ2-7; CDR3 protein: CASSSNQYEQYF
V gene: TRBV6-5; J gene: TRBJ1-1; CDR3 protein: CASSSGTGATEAFF
V gene: TRBV4-2; J gene: TRBJ2-1; CDR3 protein: CASSQDLAGYNEQFF
V gene: TRBV19; J gene: TRBJ1-3; CDR3 protein: CASSIGGQSGNTIYF
V gene: TRBV6-5; J gene: TRBJ2-3; CDR3 protein: CASSYSNDRDTDTQYF
V gene: TRBV13; J gene: TRBJ1-1; CDR3 protein: CASIVKWQANTEAFF
V gene: TRBV7-2; J gene: TRBJ2-2; CDR3 protein: CASSLQGSNTGELFF
V gene: TRBV10-3; J gene: TRBJ2-7; CDR3 protein: CAISGGAGGTYEQYF